This T cell receptor beta chain was sequenced in a study of early T cells in non-severe SARS-CoV-2 infection. Study as a whole: Unpaired chains resulted from sequencing bulk RNA of unsorted whole blood.

Unique molecular identifiers (one per individual cDNA molecule) were attached. TCRdb reprocessed the 5' RACE reads with MiXCR, giving one entry per CDR3 protein. The profile shows 40,000 to 45,000 distinct CDR3 sequences, 6% to 7% of them singletons. Trimming stripped 0 bases from V and 4 bases from J, with 6 bases between. The length of the CDR3 is 13 residues. Germline CDR1 is SNHLY and CDR2 is FYNNEI. In this sample, this clonotype turned up a few times. This clonotype originated in an adult who was a healthcare worker with PCR-confirmed SARS-CoV-2 infection or an uninfected control (not recorded which). Specimen: whole blood, collected at baseline. The chain uses TRBV2 and TRBJ1-1; D unclear. The CDR3 coding sequence is TGTGCCAGCAGTGAAGCCCGGAGCACTGAAGCTTTCTTT. This encodes CASSEARSTEAFF.